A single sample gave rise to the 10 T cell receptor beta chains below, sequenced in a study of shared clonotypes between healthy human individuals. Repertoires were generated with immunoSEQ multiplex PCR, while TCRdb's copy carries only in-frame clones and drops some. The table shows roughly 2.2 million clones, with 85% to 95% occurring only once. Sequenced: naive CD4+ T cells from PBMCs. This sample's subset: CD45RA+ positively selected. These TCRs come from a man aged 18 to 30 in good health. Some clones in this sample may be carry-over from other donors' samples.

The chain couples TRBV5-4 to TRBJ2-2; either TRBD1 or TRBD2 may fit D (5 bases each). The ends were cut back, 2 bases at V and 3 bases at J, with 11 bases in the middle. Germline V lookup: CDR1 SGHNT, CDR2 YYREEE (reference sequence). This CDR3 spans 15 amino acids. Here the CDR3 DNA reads TGTGCCAGCAGCTTACAGGAGAGGGACACCGGGGAGCTGTTTTTT. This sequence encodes CASSLQERDTGELFF.

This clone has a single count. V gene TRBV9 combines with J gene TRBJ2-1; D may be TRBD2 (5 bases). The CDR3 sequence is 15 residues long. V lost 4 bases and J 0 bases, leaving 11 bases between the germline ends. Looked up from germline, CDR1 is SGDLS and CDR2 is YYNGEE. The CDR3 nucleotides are TGTGCCAGCAGCCAAGGAGGCGGCTCCTACAATGAGCAGTTCTTC. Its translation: CASSQGGGSYNEQFF.

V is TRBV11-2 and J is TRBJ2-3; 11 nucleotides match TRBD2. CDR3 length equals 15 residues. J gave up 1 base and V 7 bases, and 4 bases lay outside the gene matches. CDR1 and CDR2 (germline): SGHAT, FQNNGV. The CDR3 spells CASTSGLAGTDTQYF. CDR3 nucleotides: TGTGCCAGCACCTCGGGACTAGCGGGCACAGATACGCAGTATTTT.

In nucleotides, the CDR3 is TGTGCCAGCAGCTTAAGTGGGTCCGAAGCTTTCTTT. Translating it yields CASSLSGSEAFF. The chain has TRBV7-3 and TRBJ1-1; no reliable D call. The CDR3 spans 12 residues. From germline, CDR1 is SGHTA and CDR2 FQGTGA. The V end lost 1 base, the J end lost 8 bases, and 8 bases lay between the germline ends. Looking up the rest from reference TRBV7-3 and TRBJ1-1 gives the full variable domain: GAGVSQTPSNKVTEKGKYVELRCDPISGHTALYWYRQSLGQGPEFLIYFQGTGAADDSGLPNDRFFAVRPEGSVSTLKIQRTERGDSAVYLCASSLSGSEAFFGQGTRLTVV.

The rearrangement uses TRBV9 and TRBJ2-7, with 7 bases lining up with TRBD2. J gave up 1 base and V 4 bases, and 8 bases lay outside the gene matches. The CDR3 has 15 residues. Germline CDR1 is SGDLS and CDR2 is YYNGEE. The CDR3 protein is CASSPPGGSSYEQYF. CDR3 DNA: TGTGCCAGCAGCCCCCCGGGGGGATCTTCCTACGAGCAGTACTTC.

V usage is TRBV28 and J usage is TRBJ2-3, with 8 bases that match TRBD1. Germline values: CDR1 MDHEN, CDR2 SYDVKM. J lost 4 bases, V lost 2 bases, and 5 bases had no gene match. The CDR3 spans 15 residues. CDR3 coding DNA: TGTGCCAGCAGTTTAAACAGGGGGTTTGCAGATACGCAGTATTTT. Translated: CASSLNRGFADTQYF.

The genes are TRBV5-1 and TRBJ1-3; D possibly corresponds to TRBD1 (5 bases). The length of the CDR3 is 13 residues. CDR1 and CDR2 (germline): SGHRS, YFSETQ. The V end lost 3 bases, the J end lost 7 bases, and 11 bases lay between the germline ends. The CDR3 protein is CASSSPGINTIYF. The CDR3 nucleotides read TGCGCCAGCAGCTCCCCAGGGATTAACACCATATATTTT.

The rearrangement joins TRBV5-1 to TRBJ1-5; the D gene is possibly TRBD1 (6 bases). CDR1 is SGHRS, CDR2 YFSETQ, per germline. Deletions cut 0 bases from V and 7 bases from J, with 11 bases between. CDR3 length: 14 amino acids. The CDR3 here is CASSLGAGAQPQHF. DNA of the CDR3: TGCGCCAGCAGCTTGGGGGCGGGGGCACAGCCCCAGCATTTT.

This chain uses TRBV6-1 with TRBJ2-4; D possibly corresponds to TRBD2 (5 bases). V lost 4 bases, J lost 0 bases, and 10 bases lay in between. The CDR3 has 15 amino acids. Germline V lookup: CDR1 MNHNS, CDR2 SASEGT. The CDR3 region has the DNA TGTGCCAGCAGTGGTAGCGCCCTAGCCAAAAACATTCAGTACTTC. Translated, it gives CASSGSALAKNIQYF.

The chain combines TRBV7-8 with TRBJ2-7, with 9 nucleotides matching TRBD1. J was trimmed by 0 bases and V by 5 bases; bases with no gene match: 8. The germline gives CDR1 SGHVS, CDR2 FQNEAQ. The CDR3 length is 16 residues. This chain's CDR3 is CASSAGTGRPSYEQYF. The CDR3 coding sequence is TGTGCCAGCAGCGCCGGGACAGGGCGCCCCTCCTACGAGCAGTACTTC.